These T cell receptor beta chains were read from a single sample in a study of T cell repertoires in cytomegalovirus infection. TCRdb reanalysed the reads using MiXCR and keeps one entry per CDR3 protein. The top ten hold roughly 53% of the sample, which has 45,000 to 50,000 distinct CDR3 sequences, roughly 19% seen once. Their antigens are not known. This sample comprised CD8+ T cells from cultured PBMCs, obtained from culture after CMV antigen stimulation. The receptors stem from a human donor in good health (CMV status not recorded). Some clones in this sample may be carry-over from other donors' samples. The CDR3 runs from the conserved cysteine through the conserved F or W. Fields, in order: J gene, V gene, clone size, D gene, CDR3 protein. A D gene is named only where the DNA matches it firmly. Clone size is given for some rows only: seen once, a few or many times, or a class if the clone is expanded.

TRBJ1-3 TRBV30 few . CAWSVIGGISGNTIYF
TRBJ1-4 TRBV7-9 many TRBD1 CASSFGQGQIEKLFF
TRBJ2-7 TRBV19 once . CASSPYASSYEQYF
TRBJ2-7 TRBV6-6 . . CASSGEVTYEQYF
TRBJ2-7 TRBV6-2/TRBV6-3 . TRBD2 CASSPRGLASEQYF
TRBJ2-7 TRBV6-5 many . CASSYEGRSSYEQYF
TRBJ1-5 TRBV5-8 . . CASSFGQPQHF
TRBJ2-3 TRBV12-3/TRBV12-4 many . CASCHDGGRTDTQYF
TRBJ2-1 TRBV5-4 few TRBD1 CASSFGTGNEQFF
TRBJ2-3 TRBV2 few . CASSFQYSADTQYF
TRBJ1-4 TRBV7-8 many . CASSPGGRIGNEKLFF
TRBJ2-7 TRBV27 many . CASSLSAGSNEQYF
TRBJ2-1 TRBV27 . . CASSLSAENEQFF
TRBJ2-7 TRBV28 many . CASSLGGSAYEQYF
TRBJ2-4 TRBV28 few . CASSFGEEENIQYF
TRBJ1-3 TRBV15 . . CATSRDLLGDTIYF
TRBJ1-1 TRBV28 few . CASSLSYGTEAFF
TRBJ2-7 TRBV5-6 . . CASSLLGNHEQYF
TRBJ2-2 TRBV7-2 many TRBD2 CASSPHGSGGATGELFF
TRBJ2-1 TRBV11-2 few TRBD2 CASSRTSRADNEQFF
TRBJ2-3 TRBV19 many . CASRSRGGTDTQYF
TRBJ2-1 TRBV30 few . CAWELAGNEQFF
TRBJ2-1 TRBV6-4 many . CASGTGSSSYNEQFF
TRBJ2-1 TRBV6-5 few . CASSYASYNEQFF
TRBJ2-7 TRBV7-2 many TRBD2 CASSSEASGVTYEQYF
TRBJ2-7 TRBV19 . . CASSPTLNSYEQYF
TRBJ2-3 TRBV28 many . CALQDTYTDTQYF
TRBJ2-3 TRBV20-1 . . CSAEARASTNTQYF
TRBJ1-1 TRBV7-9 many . CASSLAQGSNTEAFF
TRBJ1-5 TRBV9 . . CASSVAGSNQPQHF
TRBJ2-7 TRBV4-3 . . CASSQDRAGLSSYEQYF
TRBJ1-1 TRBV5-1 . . CASSSHTNTEAFF
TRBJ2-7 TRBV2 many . CASSEGSGLYEQYF
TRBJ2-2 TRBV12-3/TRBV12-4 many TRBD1 CASTSPGQSPGELFF
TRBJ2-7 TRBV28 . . CASSPPPQGTYEQYF